This TCR beta chain was sequenced during a study of shared clonotypes between healthy human individuals. General observations from the study: Clonotypes shared by all four donors outscored non-shared clonotypes in generation probability. Sharing across several donors was seen in 4% to 5% of naive CD4 clonotypes.

Trimming took 3 bases from V and 2 from J, leaving 8 bases between them. The CDR3 runs 13 residues. CDR1 KGHSH and CDR2 LQKENI come from the germline V gene. In regard to this clone: Its target is not known.

Donors had no recently reported acute infections or vaccinations and were HIV-negative. Assay used: immunoSEQ multiplex PCR; TCRdb lists only in-frame clones, some missing. The sample holds 2 million to 3 million clones, approximately 94% seen once. The V and J genes are TRBV18 and TRBJ2-7; perhaps TRBD2 as D (6 bases). The sequencing sample was made of naive CD4+ T cells from PBMCs. Subset specified: CD45RA+ positively selected. This clonotype originated in a man between 18 and 29 years old in good health. Some clones in this sample may be carry-over from other donors' samples. The CDR3: CASSPRGTYEQYF. The CDR3 DNA sequence: TGTGCCAGCTCACCCCGGGGGACCTACGAGCAGTACTTC.